The 10 T cell receptor beta chains reported below all come from one sample, sequenced in a study of blood T cell repertoires in COVID-19. Only in-frame clones appear in the TCRdb table, and some are missing; sequencing was by immunoSEQ multiplex PCR. This sample carries about 190,000 clones, about four fifths of them seen once, and the ten largest clones take less than 3.5%. Sequencing input: peripheral blood. The receptors come from a man between 45 and 60 years old with active or convalescent COVID-19.

This clone has a handful of counts. The chain joins TRBV27 to TRBJ2-2, with TRBD1 matching over 9 bases. The trim removed 6 bases at V and 3 bases at J, leaving 2 bases unmatched. The CDR3 consists of 14 residues. Per germline, CDR1 MNHEY and CDR2 SMNVEV (reference sequence). CDR3 protein: CASSRDRDTGELFF. The DNA for the CDR3 is TGTGCCAGCAGCCGGGACAGGGACACCGGGGAGCTGTTTTTT.

The chain's CDR3 is CASSYGQGSEQYF. The CDR3 nucleotides are TGCGCCAGCAGCTACGGACAGGGGAGCGAGCAGTACTTC. The V gene is TRBV4-1, the J gene TRBJ2-7, with 9 bases lining up with TRBD1. The CDR3 runs to 13 residues. Germline V CDR1 and CDR2: MGHRA, YSYEKL. Germline trimming cut 5 bases from V and 6 bases from J; bases unmatched to any gene: 5.

J is TRBJ1-4 and V is TRBV7-2, with D possibly being TRBD1 (6 bases). The germline V and J ends were trimmed by 5 bases and 0 bases, with 10 bases remaining between them. The CDR3 is made up of 15 amino acids. Germline V gene data show CDR1 as SGHTA and CDR2 as FQGNSA. As DNA, the CDR3 is TGTGCCAGCAGCCCGTGGACAGCAACTAATGAAAAACTGTTTTTT. Its translation is CASSPWTATNEKLFF.

The CDR3 DNA sequence: TGTGCCACCAGCGGGACAGGGGACCCCTACGAGCAGTACTTC. This translates into CATSGTGDPYEQYF. V and J are TRBV15 and TRBJ2-7; TRBD1 matches 10 bases. Trimming took 5 bases from V and 2 from J; bases not matched to a gene: 3. CDR3 size: 14 residues. Germline-derived CDR1 and CDR2 are LNHNV and YYDKDF (reference sequence).

The gene calls are TRBV6-1 and TRBJ2-7; 7 nucleotides agree with TRBD1. Germline V gene data show CDR1 as MNHNS and CDR2 as SASEGT. The CDR3 has 16 residues. Germline trimming cut 4 bases from V and 0 bases from J; bases unmatched to any gene: 9. As DNA, the CDR3 is TGTGCCAGCAGTGCGTTGACAGGGTATAGCTCCTACGAGCAGTACTTC. Protein product: CASSALTGYSSYEQYF.

The chain joins TRBV9 to TRBJ2-7; 8 bases line up with TRBD2. The CDR3 has 14 amino acids. Trimming removed 0 bases from V and 5 bases from J; junction bases left unmatched: 4. Germline CDR1 and CDR2: SGDLS and YYNGEE. CDR3 in DNA: TGTGCCAGCAGCGTAGGTGGTAGCGGGAACGAGCAGTACTTC. Its protein product is CASSVGGSGNEQYF. Full variable domain (rest looked up from reference TRBV9 and TRBJ2-7): DSGVTQTPKHLITATGQRVTLRCSPRSGDLSVYWYQQSLDQGLQFLIQYYNGEERAKGNILERFSAQQFPDLHSELNLSSLELGDSALYFCASSVGGSGNEQYFGPGTRLTVT.

This clone has only one observation. The chain recombines TRBV15 with TRBJ1-5, with a weak D call TRBD1 (6 bases). Germline CDR1 reads LNHNV; CDR2 reads YYDKDF (reference sequence). The CDR3 length is 17 residues. Trimming removed 5 bases at V and 4 bases at J, with 21 bases between. CDR3 nucleotide sequence: TGTGCCACCAGCCAAAGACGAACCGGGACACTAAATCAGCCCCAGCATTTT. Encoded protein: CATSQRRTGTLNQPQHF.

The rearrangement joins TRBV27 to TRBJ1-2; TRBD1 agrees at 10 bases. Unmatched junction bases numbered 11, after V lost 3 bases and J lost 4 bases. This CDR3 is built from 17 residues. CDR1 MNHEY and CDR2 SMNVEV come from the germline V gene (reference sequence). The DNA of the CDR3 is TGTGCCAGCAGTTTTATTTTACCGGGACAGGGGCCCTATGGCTACACCTTC. Protein product: CASSFILPGQGPYGYTF.

The CDR3 DNA is TGTGCCACCAGTGATCGGAGACAGGGAGACACTGAAGCTTTCTTT. Translation gives CATSDRRQGDTEAFF. The V gene is TRBV24-1, the J gene TRBJ1-1, with 7 bases that match TRBD1. Germline-derived CDR1 and CDR2 are KGHDR and SFDVKD. V lost 3 bases to trimming and J lost 3 bases; unmatched junction nucleotides: 6. This CDR3 has 15 residues.

The rearrangement joins TRBV6-6 to TRBJ1-2; TRBD1 agrees at 8 bases. Losses at the gene ends were 5 bases for V and 8 bases for J; bases not matched to a gene: 13. CDR1 is MNHNY, CDR2 SVGAGI, per germline (reference sequence). The CDR3 sequence is 15 residues long. For the CDR3, the DNA is TGTGCCAGCAGTGCCCCCGTAGGACAGGGTCAGGGCTACACCTTC. It yields the protein CASSAPVGQGQGYTF.